This TCR beta chain was identified in a study of CD8+ T cells in alopecia areata. Study conclusions and caveats: Alopecia totalis/universalis scalp especially showed more expanded CD8+ clones than normal scalp. On tofacitinib, scalp and blood still held many of the expanded lesional clones.

Once RNA had been extracted, it was reverse transcribed into cDNA to act as the sequencing template. Generated by immunoSEQ multiplex PCR, the TCRdb table keeps only in-frame clones and is missing some. This repertoire shows over 200,000 clones, under 70% found once; its top ten account for 4% to 4.5%. Indicated treatment: oral pan-JAK inhibitor, 5-10 mg twice daily. On this clone itself: Its specificity is not known.

The source of this sequence is a human donor with alopecia areata. The material sequenced was CD4+ T cells sorted from blood, taken at week 4, from a patient treated with tofacitinib.

CDR3 sequence (DNA): TGTGCCAGCTCAAATGGTATCCGCCAAAACATTCAGTACTTC. This translates into CASSNGIRQNIQYF. The V gene is TRBV18, the J gene TRBJ2-4, with no clear D. V shed 5 bases and J shed 5 bases, with 13 bases lying between them. In germline, CDR1 is KGHSH, CDR2 LQKENI. This CDR3 is 14 amino acids long.